The 15 T cell receptor beta chains given below trace back to one sample, sequenced in a study of Tregs in tolerant kidney transplant recipients. Related graft donors supplied nonmyeloablative bone marrow transplants, and mixed chimerism was transient. Method: immunoSEQ multiplex PCR; TCRdb's copy keeps in-frame clones and lacks some. The data contain approximately 60,000 clones, approximately 87% of them seen just once; the ten biggest clones take up roughly 4%. Source: CD4+ T cells from blood (PBMCs), taken 6 months after the transplant. These TCRs come from a human patient who received a combined kidney and bone marrow transplant. Some T cells may have originated in the graft donor.

The chain combines TRBV27 with TRBJ2-7, with 10 positions matching TRBD1. The junction had 7 bases not matched to a gene; V was cut back by 3 bases and J by 5 bases. The CDR3 is made up of 15 amino acids. Germline-derived CDR1 and CDR2 are MNHEY and SMNVEV (reference sequence). The chain's CDR3 is CASSFSGTGVHEQYF. The CDR3 nucleotides read TGTGCCAGCAGTTTTTCCGGGACAGGGGTCCACGAGCAGTACTTC.

This clone was picked up one time. The chain employs TRBV18 and TRBJ2-7; a possible D gene is TRBD2 (6 bases). CDR1 is KGHSH, CDR2 LQKENI, per germline. The V end was cut by 3 bases, the J end by 2 bases, with 14 bases between. The CDR3 contains 15 residues. CDR3 region: CASSPTTPGAYEQYF. The CDR3 DNA follows: TGTGCCAGCTCACCCACAACGCCGGGGGCCTACGAGCAGTACTTC.

The chain has TRBV18 and TRBJ2-7, with 9 positions matching TRBD1. The CDR3 has 15 amino acids. The germline gives CDR1 KGHSH, CDR2 LQKENI. Trimming at V came to 4 bases and at J to 4 bases, leaving 8 bases not matched to a gene. The CDR3: CASSRLGTGIYEQYF. DNA for the CDR3: TGTGCCAGCTCACGACTCGGGACAGGGATTTACGAGCAGTACTTC.

The CDR3 coding sequence is TGTGCCAGCAGCGTAACGGGACAATCCTACGAGCAGTACTTC. Translated: CASSVTGQSYEQYF. The chain couples TRBV9 to TRBJ2-7, with D tentatively TRBD1 (6 bases). Trimming took off 1 base at V and 1 base at J, with 9 bases between the two ends. The CDR3 is 14 amino acids. Germline loops: CDR1 SGDLS, CDR2 YYNGEE.

The chain combines TRBV5-8 with TRBJ2-7; D gene uncertain. Germline V gene sequence: CDR1 SGHTS, CDR2 YDEGEE. The CDR3 runs 13 residues. Trimming took 4 bases from V and 4 from J, leaving 12 bases between them. The DNA for the CDR3 is TGTGCCAGCAGCCCAGGCAGCCTGTACGAGCAGTACTTC. Translation gives CASSPGSLYEQYF.

The chain joins TRBV4-2 to TRBJ2-2; 9 nucleotides align to TRBD2. The germline gives CDR1 LGHNA, CDR2 YNFKEQ. CDR3 length: 16 residues. Trimming took 3 bases from V and 1 from J; bases not matched to a gene: 3. CDR3 sequence reads: CASSHGTSLNTGELFF. In nucleotides, the CDR3 is TGTGCCAGCAGCCACGGGACTAGCCTGAACACCGGGGAGCTGTTTTTT.

V is TRBV7-3 and J is TRBJ1-1; no clear D gene. Germline CDR1 reads SGHTA; CDR2 reads FQGTGA. The CDR3 has 13 residues. V lost 0 bases, J lost 5 bases, and 7 bases lay in between. DNA for the CDR3: TGTGCCAGCAGCTTAACCCCCCTTACTGAAGCTTTCTTT. This translates into CASSLTPLTEAFF.

This clone was observed a single time. The chain carries TRBV6-6 and TRBJ1-2; D is undetermined. The CDR3 extends over 12 amino acids. V lost 5 bases and J 4 bases, leaving 8 bases between the germline ends. Germline lookup yields CDR1 MNHNY and CDR2 SVGAGI (reference sequence). CDR3 in DNA: TGTGCCAGCAGTGGTCTCGGCTATGGCTACACCTTC. Residues: CASSGLGYGYTF.

V is TRBV5-1 and J is TRBJ2-7; possible D gene TRBD1, 6 bases. V was clipped by 1 base and J by 3 bases, with 17 bases between them. Germline loops: CDR1 SGHRS, CDR2 YFSETQ. The CDR3 length is 16 residues. The CDR3 bases are TGCGCCAGCAGCTTGTACCAGGGGACGTACTACTACGAGCAGTACTTC. Protein sequence: CASSLYQGTYYYEQYF. Full variable domain (missing parts from reference TRBV5-1 and TRBJ2-7): KAGVTQTPRYLIKTRGQQVTLSCSPISGHRSVSWYQQTPGQGLQFLFEYFSETQRNKGNFPGRFSGRQFSNSRSEMNVSTLELGDSALYLCASSLYQGTYYYEQYFGPGTRLTVT.

The rearrangement uses TRBV4-1 and TRBJ1-1, with D unclear. The V end was cut by 1 base, the J end by 1 base, with 19 bases between. Germline assignment: CDR1 MGHRA and CDR2 YSYEKL. CDR3 length: 18 residues. CDR3 amino acids: CASSQGPTRVWQNTEAFF. CDR3 in DNA: TGCGCCAGCAGCCAAGGACCGACCCGGGTCTGGCAGAACACTGAAGCTTTCTTT.

The chain employs TRBV5-1 and TRBJ1-1, with 8 bases identical to TRBD1. Germline V gene data show CDR1 as SGHRS and CDR2 as YFSETQ. Trimming cost V 5 bases and J 2 bases; bases outside gene matches: 5. The CDR3 extends over 14 amino acids. DNA for the CDR3: TGCGCCAGCAGTTCTGACAGGGGAAACACTGAAGCTTTCTTT. Protein: CASSSDRGNTEAFF.

V usage is TRBV18 and J usage is TRBJ1-2; D gene ambiguous. Germline values: CDR1 KGHSH, CDR2 LQKENI. Trimming pared 2 bases from V and 1 base from J, leaving 8 bases between. The CDR3 extends over 14 amino acids. The chain's CDR3 is CASSPNIFNYGYTF. DNA for the CDR3: TGTGCCAGCTCACCAAACATCTTTAACTATGGCTACACCTTC.

This clone was seen once. CDR3 region: CASAPGQGNYGYTF. DNA of the CDR3: TGTGCCAGCGCTCCGGGACAGGGAAACTATGGCTACACCTTC. The chain uses TRBV6-1 and TRBJ1-2; TRBD1 matches 9 bases. The J segment lost 2 bases and the V segment lost 8 bases, leaving 6 bases of the junction unmatched. Germline V CDR1 and CDR2: MNHNS, SASEGT. The CDR3 sequence is 14 residues long.

This chain links TRBV19 with TRBJ1-6, with D possibly TRBD1 on 6 matching bases. V lost 9 bases and J lost 10, with 28 bases in between. There are 17 residues in the CDR3. The germline V gene has CDR1 LNHDA and CDR2 SQIVND (reference sequence). The CDR3 bases are TGTGCCAGCACAAGGACAGCGGGGCCTAAAGTAGGATCACCCCTCCACTTT. Protein: CASTRTAGPKVGSPLHF.

The rearrangement joins TRBV7-6 to TRBJ2-7, with 8 bases fitting TRBD1. The CDR3 totals 15 residues. The V segment lost 2 bases and the J segment 2 bases; nucleotides outside the gene matches: 5. Germline CDR1 and CDR2: SGHVS and FNYEAQ. The CDR3 loop reads CASSLNQGAAYEQYF. The DNA of the CDR3 is TGTGCCAGCAGCTTAAACCAGGGGGCTGCCTACGAGCAGTACTTC. The complete variable domain, with remaining parts taken from reference TRBV7-6 and TRBJ2-7, reads GAGVSQSPRYKVTKRGQDVALRCDPISGHVSLYWYRQALGQGPEFLTYFNYEAQQDKSGLPNDRFSAERPEGSISTLTIQRTEQRDSAMYRCASSLNQGAAYEQYFGPGTRLTVT.